The clone carrying this TCR beta chain has a single count. TCRdb's copy holds only in-frame clones and misses some; the assay was immunoSEQ multiplex PCR. The sample has 75,000 to 95,000 clones, about 91% seen once. The sample is drawn from a study of T cell changes during pregnancy in multiple sclerosis. Trimming stripped 1 base from V and 4 bases from J, with 10 bases between. Germline V lookup: CDR1 LNHNV, CDR2 YYDKDF (reference sequence). The CDR3 totals 15 residues. The clonotype was recovered from a female donor with multiple sclerosis, enrolled in a pregnancy study. Here the sequenced sample was peripheral blood, taken before pregnancy. The rearrangement uses TRBV15 and TRBJ1-4; D is ambiguous. DNA for the CDR3: TGTGCCACCAGCAGAGCCCGGGAGTATAATGAAAAACTGTTTTTT. It is translated as CATSRAREYNEKLFF. Full variable domain (missing parts from reference TRBV15 and TRBJ1-4): DAMVIQNPRYQVTQFGKPVTLSCSQTLNHNVMYWYQQKSSQAPKLLFHYYDKDFNNEADTPDNFQSRRPNTSFCFLDIRSPGLGDTAMYLCATSRAREYNEKLFFGSGTQLSVL.